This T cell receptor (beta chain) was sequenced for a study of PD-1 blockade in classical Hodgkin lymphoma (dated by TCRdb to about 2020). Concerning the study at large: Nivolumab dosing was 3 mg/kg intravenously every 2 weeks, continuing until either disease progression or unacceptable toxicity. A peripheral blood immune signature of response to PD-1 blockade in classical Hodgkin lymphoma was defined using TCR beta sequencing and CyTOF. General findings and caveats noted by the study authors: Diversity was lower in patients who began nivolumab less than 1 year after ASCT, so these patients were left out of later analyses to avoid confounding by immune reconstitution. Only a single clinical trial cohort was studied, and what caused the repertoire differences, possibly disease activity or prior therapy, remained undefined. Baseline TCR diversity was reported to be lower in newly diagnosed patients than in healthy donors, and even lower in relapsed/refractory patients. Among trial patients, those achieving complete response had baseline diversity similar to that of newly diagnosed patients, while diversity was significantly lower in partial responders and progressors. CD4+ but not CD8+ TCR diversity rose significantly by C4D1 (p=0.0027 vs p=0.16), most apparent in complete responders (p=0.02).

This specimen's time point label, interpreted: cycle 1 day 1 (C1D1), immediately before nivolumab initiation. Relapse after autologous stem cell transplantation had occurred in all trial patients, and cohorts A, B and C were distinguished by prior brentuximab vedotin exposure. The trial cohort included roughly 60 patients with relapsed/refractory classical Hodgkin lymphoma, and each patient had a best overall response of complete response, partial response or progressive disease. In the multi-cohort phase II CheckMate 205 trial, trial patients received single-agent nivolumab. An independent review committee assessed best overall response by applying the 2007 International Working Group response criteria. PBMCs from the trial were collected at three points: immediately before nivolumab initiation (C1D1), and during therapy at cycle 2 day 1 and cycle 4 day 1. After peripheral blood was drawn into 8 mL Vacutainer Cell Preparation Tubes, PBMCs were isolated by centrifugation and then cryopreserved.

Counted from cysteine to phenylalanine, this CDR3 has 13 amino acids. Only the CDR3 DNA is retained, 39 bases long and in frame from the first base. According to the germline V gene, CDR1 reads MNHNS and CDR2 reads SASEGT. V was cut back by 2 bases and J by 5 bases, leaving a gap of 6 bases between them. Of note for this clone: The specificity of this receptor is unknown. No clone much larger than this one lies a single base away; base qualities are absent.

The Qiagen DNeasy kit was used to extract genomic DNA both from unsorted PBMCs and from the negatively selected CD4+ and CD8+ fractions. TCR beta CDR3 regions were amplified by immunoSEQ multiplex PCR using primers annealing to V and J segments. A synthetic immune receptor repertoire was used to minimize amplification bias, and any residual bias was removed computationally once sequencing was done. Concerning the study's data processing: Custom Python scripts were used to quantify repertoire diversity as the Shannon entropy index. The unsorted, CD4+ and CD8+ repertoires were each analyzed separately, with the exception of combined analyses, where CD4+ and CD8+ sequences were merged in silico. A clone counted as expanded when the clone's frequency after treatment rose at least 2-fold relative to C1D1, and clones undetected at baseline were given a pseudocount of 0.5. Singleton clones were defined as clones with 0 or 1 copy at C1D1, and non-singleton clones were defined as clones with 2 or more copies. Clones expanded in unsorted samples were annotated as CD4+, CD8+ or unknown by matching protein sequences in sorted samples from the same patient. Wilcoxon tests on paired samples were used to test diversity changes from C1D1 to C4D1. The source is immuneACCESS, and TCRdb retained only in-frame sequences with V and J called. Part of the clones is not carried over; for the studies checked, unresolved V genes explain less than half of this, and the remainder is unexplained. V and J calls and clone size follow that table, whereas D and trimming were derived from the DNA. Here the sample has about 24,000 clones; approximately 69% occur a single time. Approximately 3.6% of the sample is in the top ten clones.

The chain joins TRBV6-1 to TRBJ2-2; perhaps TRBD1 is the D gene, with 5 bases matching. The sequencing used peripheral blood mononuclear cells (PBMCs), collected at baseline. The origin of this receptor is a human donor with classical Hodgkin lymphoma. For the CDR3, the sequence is CASSEPGTGELFF. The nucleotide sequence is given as TGTGCCAGCAGTGAACCAGGGACCGGGGAGCTGTTTTTT.